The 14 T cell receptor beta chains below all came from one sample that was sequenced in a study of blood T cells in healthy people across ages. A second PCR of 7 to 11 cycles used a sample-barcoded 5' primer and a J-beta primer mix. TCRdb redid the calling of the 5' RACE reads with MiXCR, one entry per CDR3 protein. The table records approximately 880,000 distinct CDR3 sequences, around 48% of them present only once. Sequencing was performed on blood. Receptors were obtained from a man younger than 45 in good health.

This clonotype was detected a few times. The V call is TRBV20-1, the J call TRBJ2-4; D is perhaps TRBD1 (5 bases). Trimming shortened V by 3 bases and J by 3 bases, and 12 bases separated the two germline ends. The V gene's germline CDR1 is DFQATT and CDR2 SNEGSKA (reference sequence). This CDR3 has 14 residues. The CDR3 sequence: CSASKQVDKNIQYF. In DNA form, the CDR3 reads TGCAGTGCTAGTAAACAGGTAGACAAAAACATTCAGTACTTC.

In DNA, the CDR3 is TGCGCCAGCAGCCCACCATCGACAGAGGCCTACGAGCAGTACTTC. Amino acid sequence: CASSPPSTEAYEQYF. The genes are TRBV4-3 and TRBJ2-7; possible D gene TRBD1, 5 bases. This CDR3 has 15 amino acids. Between the trimmed V and J ends, which lost 4 bases and 2 bases, there was a span of 15 bases. Germline values: CDR1 LGHNA, CDR2 YSLEER.

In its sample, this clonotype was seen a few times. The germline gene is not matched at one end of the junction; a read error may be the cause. The CDR3 loop reads CASSLEGGPSTDTQYF. CDR3 bases: TGTGCCAGCAGCTTAGAAGGGGGGCCTAGCACAGATACGCAGTATTTT. The chain joins TRBV5-1 to TRBJ2-3; the D gene could be TRBD1 or TRBD2 (6 bases each). The CDR3 is 16 amino acids. Germline V gene lookup returns CDR1 SGHRS and CDR2 YFSETQ.

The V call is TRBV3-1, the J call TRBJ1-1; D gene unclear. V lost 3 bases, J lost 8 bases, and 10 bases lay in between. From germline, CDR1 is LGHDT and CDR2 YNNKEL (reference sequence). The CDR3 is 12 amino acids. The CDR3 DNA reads TGTGCCAGCAGCCACGCGTTAACCGAAGCTTTCTTT. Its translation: CASSHALTEAFF.

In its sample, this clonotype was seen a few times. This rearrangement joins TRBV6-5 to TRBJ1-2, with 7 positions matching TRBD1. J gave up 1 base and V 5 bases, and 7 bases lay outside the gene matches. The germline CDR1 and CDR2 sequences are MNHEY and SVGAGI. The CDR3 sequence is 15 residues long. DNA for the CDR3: TGTGCCAGCAGTCTGGGGGGACAGATTAACTATGGCTACACCTTC. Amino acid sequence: CASSLGGQINYGYTF.

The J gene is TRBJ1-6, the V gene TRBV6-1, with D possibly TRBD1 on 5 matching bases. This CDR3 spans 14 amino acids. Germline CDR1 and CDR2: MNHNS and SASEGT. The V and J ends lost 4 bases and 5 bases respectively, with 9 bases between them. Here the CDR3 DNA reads TGTGCCAGCAGTGGGCAGACAGATAATTCACCCCTCCACTTT. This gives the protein CASSGQTDNSPLHF.

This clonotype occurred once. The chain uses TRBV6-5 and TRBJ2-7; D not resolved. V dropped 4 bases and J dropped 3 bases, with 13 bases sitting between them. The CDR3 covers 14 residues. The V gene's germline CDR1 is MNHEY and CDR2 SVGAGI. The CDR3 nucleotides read TGTGCCAGCAGTTTAGCACAGAAGAGCTACGAGCAGTACTTC. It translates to CASSLAQKSYEQYF.

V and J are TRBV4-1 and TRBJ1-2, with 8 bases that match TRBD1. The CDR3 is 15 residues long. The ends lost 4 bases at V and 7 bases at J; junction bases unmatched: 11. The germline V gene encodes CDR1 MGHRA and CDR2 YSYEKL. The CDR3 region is CASSPAGRGRGGYTF. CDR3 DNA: TGCGCCAGCAGCCCCGCGGGCAGGGGGCGAGGTGGCTACACCTTC.

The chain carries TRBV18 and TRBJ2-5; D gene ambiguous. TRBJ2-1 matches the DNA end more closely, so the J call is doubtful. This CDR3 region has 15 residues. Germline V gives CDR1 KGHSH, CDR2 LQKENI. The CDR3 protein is CASSPFDPFQETQFF. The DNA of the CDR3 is TGTGCCAGCTCACCATTTGATCCTTTTCAAGAGACCCAGTTCTTC.

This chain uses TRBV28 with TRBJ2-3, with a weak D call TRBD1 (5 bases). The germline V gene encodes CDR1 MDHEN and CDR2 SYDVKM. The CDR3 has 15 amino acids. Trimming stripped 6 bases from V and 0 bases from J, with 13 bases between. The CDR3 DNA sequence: TGTGCCAGCAGGCAAAGACAGTATAGCACAGATACGCAGTATTTT. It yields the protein CASRQRQYSTDTQYF.

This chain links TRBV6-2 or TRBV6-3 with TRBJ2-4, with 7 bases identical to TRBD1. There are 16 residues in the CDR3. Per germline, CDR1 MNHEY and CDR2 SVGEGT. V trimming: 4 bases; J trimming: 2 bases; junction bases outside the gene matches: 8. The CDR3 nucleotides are TGTGCCAGCAGTTCCCCTTTGGGACAGCCCAAAAACATTCAGTACTTC. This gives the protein CASSSPLGQPKNIQYF.

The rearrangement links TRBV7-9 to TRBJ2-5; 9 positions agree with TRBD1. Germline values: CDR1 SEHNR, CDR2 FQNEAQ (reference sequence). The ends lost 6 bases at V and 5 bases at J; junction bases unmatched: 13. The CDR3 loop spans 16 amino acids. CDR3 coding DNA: TGTGCCAGCAGTTCTAGTGGACAGGGGTCAAGGGAGACCCAGTACTTC. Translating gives CASSSSGQGSRETQYF.

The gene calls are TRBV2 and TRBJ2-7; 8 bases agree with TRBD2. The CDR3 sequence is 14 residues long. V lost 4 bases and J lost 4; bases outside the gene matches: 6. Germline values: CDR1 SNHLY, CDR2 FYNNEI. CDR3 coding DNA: TGTGCCAGCAGTGGGACTAGCTTGGATTACGAGCAGTACTTC. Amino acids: CASSGTSLDYEQYF.

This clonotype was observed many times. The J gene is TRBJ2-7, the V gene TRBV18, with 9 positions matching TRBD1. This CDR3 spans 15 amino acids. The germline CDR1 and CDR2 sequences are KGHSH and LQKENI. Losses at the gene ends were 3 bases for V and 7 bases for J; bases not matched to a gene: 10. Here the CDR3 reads CASSPGTGTPGEQYF. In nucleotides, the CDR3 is TGTGCCAGCTCACCCGGGACAGGGACTCCTGGAGAGCAGTACTTC.